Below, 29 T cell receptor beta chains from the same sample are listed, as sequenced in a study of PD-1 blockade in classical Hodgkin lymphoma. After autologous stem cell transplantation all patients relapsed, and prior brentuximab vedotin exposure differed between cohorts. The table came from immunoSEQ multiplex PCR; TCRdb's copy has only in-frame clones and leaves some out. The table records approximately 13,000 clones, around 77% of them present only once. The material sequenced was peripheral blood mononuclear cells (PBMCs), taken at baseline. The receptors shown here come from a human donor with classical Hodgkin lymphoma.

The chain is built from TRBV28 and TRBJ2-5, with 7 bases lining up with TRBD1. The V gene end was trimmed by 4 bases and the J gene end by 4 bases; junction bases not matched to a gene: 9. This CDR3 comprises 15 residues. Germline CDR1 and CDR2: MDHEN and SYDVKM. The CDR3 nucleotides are TGTGCCAGCAGTTCCCCCACAGGGGAAGGAGAGACCCAGTACTTC. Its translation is CASSSPTGEGETQYF.

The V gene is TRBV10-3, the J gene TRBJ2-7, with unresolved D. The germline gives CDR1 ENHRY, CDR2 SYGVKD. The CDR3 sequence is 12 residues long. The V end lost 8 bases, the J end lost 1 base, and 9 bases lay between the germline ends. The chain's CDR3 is CAIAGPSYEQYF. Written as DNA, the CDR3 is TGTGCCATCGCAGGCCCATCCTACGAGCAGTACTTC.

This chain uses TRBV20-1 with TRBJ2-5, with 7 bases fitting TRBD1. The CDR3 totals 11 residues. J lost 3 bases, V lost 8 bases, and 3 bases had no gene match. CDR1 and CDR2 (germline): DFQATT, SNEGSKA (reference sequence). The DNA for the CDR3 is TGCAGTTTCACAGGGGAAGAGACCCAGTACTTC. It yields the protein CSFTGEETQYF.

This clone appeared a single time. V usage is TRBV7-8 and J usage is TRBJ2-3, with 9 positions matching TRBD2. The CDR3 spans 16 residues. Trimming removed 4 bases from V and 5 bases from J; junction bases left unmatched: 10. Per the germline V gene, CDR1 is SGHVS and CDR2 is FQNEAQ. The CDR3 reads CASSSDLAGSLDTQYF. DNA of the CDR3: TGTGCCAGCAGCTCAGATCTAGCGGGATCTTTAGATACGCAGTATTTT.

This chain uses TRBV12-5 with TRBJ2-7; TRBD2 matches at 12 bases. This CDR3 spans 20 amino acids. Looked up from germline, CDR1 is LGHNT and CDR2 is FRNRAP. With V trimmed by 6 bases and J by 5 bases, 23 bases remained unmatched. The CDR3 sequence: CASGRGFTGLLAGGPDEQYF. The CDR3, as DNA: TGTGCTAGTGGCCGGGGCTTCACAGGGTTGCTAGCGGGAGGGCCTGACGAGCAGTACTTC.

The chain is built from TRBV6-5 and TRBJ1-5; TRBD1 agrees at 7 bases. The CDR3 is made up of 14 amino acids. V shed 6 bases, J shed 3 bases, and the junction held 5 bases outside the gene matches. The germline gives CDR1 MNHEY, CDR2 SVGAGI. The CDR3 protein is CASSPGQYNQPQHF. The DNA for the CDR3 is TGTGCCAGCAGCCCGGGACAGTACAATCAGCCCCAGCATTTT.

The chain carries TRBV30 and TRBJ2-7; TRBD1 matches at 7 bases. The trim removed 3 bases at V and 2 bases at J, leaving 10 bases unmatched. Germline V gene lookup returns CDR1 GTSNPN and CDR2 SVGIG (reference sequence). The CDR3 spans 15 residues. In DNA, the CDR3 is TGTGCCTGGAGAGAAACCGGGACAGTCACCTACGAGCAGTACTTC. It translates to CAWRETGTVTYEQYF. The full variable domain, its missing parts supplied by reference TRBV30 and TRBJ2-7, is SQTIHQWPATLVQPVGSPLSLECTVEGTSNPNLYWYRQAAGRGLQLLFYSVGIGQISSEVPQNLSASRPQDRQFILSSKKLLLSDSGFYLCAWRETGTVTYEQYFGPGTRLTVT.

CDR3 region: CASSHPGKAVYEQYF. CDR3 in DNA: TGTGCCAGCAGTCACCCCGGGAAGGCAGTCTACGAGCAGTACTTC. The rearrangement links TRBV2 to TRBJ2-7; D possibly corresponds to TRBD2 (5 bases). From germline, CDR1 is SNHLY and CDR2 FYNNEI. Trimming took 5 bases from V and 3 from J, leaving 17 bases between them. The CDR3 runs 15 residues.

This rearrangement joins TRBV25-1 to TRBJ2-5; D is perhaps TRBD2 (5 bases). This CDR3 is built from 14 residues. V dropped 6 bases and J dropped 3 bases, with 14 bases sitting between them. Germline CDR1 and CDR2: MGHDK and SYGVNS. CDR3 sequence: CASRLSGGEETQYF. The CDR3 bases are TGTGCCAGCAGGCTGAGCGGCGGTGAAGAGACCCAGTACTTC.

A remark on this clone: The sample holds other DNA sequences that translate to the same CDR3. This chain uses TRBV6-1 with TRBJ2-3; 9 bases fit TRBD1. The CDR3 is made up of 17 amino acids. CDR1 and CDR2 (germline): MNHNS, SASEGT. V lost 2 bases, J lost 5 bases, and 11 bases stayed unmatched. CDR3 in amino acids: CASSEWGTGRLIDTQYF. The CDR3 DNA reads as TGTGCCAGCAGTGAATGGGGGACAGGGAGATTGATAGATACGCAGTATTTT.

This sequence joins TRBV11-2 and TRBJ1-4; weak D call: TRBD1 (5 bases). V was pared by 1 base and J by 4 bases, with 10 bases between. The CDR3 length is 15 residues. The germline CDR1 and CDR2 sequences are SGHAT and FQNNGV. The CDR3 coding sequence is TGTGCCAGCAGCTTAGGGGACCGAGATAATGAAAAACTGTTTTTT. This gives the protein CASSLGDRDNEKLFF.

CDR3 sequence: CARSPTQTRTGGDGYTF. The CDR3 bases are TGTGCCAGAAGCCCCACGCAAACAAGGACAGGGGGCGATGGCTACACCTTC. The chain joins TRBV5-3 to TRBJ1-2, with TRBD1 identical over 11 bases. TRBV5-3 is identified as an open reading frame with a role that is uncertain. V lost 4 bases, J lost 6 bases, and 14 bases stayed unmatched. The CDR3 runs 17 residues.

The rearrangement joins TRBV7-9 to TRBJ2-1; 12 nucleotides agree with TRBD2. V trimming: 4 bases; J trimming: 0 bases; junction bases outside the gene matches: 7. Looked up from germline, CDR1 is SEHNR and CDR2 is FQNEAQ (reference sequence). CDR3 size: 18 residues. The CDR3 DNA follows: TGTGCCAGCAGCTCCACACGGACTAGCGGGGCCTCCTACAATGAGCAGTTCTTC. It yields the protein CASSSTRTSGASYNEQFF.

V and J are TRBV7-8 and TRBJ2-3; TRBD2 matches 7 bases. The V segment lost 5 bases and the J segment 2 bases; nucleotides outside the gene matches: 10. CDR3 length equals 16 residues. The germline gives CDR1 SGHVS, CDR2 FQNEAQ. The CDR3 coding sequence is TGTGCCAGCAGCGATAATCTAGCGGCGTCCACAGATACGCAGTATTTT. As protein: CASSDNLAASTDTQYF.

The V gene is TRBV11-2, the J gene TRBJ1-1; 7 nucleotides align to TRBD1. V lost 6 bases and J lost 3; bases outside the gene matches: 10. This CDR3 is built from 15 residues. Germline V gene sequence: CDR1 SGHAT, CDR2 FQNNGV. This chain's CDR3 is CASSIGGALYTEAFF. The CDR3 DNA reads TGTGCCAGCAGTATAGGGGGCGCATTGTACACTGAAGCTTTCTTT.

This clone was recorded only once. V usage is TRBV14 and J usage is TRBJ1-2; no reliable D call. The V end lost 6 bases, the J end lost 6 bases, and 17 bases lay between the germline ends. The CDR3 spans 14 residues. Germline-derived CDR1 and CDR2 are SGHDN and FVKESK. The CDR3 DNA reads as TGTGCCAGCAGTTTCAACGACCGCTCTCATGGCTACACCTTC. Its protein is CASSFNDRSHGYTF.

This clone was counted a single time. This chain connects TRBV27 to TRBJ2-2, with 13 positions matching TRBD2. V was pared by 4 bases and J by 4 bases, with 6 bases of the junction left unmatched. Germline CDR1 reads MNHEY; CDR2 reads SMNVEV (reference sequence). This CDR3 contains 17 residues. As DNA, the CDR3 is TGTGCCAGCAGTTCCAAACTAGCGGGGGGGATCACCGGGGAGCTGTTTTTT. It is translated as CASSSKLAGGITGELFF.

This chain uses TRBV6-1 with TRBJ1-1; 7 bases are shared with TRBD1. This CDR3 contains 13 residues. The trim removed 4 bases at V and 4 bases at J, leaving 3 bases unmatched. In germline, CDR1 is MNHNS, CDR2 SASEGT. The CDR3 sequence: CASSVTGTTEAFF. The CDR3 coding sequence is TGTGCCAGCAGTGTGACAGGGACCACTGAAGCTTTCTTT.

The CDR3 loop is CASSYTTSDYEQYF. The CDR3 bases are TGTGCCAGCAGTTACACGACTAGCGACTACGAGCAGTACTTC. The genes are TRBV6-5 and TRBJ2-7; 8 bases are a match to TRBD2. Losses at the gene ends were 2 bases for V and 3 bases for J; bases not matched to a gene: 3. The CDR3 extends over 14 amino acids. Germline V lookup: CDR1 MNHEY, CDR2 SVGAGI.

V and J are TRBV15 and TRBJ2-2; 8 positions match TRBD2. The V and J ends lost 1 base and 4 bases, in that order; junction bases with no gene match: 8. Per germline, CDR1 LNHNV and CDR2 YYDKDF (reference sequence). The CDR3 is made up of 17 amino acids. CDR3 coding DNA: TGTGCCACCAGCAGAGGGGCCAGCGGGGGTTTCACCGGGGAGCTGTTTTTT. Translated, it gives CATSRGASGGFTGELFF.

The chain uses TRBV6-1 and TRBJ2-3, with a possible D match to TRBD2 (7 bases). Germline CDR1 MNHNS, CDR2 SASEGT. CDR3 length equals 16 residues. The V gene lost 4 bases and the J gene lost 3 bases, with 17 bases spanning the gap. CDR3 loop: CASSAPGGGGTDTQYF. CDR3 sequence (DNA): TGTGCCAGCAGTGCCCCCGGGGGAGGGGGGACAGATACGCAGTATTTT.

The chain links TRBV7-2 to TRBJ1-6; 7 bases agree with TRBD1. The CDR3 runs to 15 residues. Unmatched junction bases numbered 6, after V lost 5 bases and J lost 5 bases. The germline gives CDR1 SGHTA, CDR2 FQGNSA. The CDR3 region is CASSPTGTNNSPLHF. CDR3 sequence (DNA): TGTGCCAGCAGCCCGACAGGGACTAATAATTCACCCCTCCACTTT.

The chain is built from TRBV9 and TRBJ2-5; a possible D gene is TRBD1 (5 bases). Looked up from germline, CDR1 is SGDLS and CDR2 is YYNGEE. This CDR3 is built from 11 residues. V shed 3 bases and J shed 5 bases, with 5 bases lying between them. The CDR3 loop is CASSEGETQYF. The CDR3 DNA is TGTGCCAGCAGCGAGGGGGAGACCCAGTACTTC. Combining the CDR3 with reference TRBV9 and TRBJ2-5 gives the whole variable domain DSGVTQTPKHLITATGQRVTLRCSPRSGDLSVYWYQQSLDQGLQFLIQYYNGEERAKGNILERFSAQQFPDLHSELNLSSLELGDSALYFCASSEGETQYFGPGTRLLVL.

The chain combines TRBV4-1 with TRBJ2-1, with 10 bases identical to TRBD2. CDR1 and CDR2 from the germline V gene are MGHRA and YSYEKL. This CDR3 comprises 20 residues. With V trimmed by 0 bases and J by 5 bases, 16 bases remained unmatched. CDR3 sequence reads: CASSQEKRLAGVHLDNEQFF. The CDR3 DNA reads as TGCGCCAGCAGCCAAGAAAAAAGGCTAGCGGGGGTCCACCTAGACAATGAGCAGTTCTTC.

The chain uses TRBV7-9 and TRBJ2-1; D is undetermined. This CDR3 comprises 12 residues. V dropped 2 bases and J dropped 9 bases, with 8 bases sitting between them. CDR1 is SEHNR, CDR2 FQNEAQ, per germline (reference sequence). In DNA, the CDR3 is TGTGCCAGCAGCTTAAAGGGAATTGAGCAGTTCTTC. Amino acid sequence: CASSLKGIEQFF.

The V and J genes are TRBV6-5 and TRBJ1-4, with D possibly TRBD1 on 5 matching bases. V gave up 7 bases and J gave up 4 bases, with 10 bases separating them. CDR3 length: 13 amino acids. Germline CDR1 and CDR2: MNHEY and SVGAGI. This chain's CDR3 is CASIRGSNEKLFF. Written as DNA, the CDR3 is TGTGCCAGCATACGGGGGAGTAATGAAAAACTGTTTTTT.

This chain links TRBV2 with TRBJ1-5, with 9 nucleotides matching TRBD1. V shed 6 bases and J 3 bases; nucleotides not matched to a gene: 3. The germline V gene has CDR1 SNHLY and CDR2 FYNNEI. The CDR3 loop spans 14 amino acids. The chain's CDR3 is CASRGTGNNQPQHF. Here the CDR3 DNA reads TGTGCCAGCAGGGGGACAGGGAACAATCAGCCCCAGCATTTT.

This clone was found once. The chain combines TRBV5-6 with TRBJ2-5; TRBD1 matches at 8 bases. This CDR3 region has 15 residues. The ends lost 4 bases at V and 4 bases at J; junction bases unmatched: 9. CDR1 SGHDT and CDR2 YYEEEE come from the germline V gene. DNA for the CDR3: TGTGCCAGCAGCCCGTACAGGGGGAGGTTAGAGACCCAGTACTTC. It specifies CASSPYRGRLETQYF. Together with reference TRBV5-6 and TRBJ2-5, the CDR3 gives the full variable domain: DAGVTQSPTHLIKTRGQQVTLRCSPKSGHDTVSWYQQALGQGPQFIFQYYEEEERQRGNFPDRFSGHQFPNYSSELNVNALLLGDSALYLCASSPYRGRLETQYFGPGTRLLVL.

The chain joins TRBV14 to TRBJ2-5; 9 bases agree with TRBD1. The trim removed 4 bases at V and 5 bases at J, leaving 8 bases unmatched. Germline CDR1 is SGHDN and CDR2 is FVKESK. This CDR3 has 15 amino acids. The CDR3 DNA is TGTGCCAGCAGCCGATGGACAGGGGAGAGGGAGACCCAGTACTTC. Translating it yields CASSRWTGERETQYF.